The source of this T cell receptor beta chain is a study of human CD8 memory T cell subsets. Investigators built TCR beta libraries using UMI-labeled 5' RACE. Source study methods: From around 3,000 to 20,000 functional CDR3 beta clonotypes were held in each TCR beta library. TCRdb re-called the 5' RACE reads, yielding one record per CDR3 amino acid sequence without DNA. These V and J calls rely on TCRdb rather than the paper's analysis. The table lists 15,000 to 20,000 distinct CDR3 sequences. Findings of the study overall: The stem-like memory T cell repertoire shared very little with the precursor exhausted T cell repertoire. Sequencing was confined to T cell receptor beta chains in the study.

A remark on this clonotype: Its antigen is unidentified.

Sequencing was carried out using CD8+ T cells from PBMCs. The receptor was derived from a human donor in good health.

CDR3 loop: CASSFSYEQYF. The chain recombines TRBV12-3 or TRBV12-4 with TRBJ2-7. The CDR3 sequence is 11 residues long.